Shown below are 28 T cell receptor beta chains from a single sample sequenced in a study of T cells in localized non-small cell lung cancer. Clones were sequenced by immunoSEQ multiplex PCR, and TCRdb holds only the in-frame ones, with some missing. This table holds about 59,000 clones, 80% to 95% found once. This material consisted of peripheral blood, taken before any cancer treatment. Receptor source: a man aged 40-75 years with stage I lung adenocarcinoma.

The V and J genes are TRBV7-2 and TRBJ1-3; no clear D gene. The CDR3 has 15 amino acids. Looked up from germline, CDR1 is SGHTA and CDR2 is FQGNSA. V lost 5 bases to trimming and J lost 0 bases, with 11 bases between them. The CDR3 nucleotides read TGTGCCAGCAGCCCCCTTTTGGCCTCTGGAAACACCATATATTTT. This sequence encodes CASSPLLASGNTIYF.

This chain connects TRBV7-8 to TRBJ2-1; D unclear. Germline CDR1 is SGHVS and CDR2 is FQNEAQ. Trimming removed 5 bases from V and 0 bases from J, with 5 bases in between. This CDR3 spans 13 amino acids. CDR3: CASSSGSYNEQFF. The DNA for the CDR3 is TGTGCCAGCAGCAGTGGCTCCTACAATGAGCAGTTCTTC.

The chain combines TRBV4-2 with TRBJ2-5, with a tentative D call TRBD2 (6 bases). The closer fit of TRBJ2-7 to the DNA end suggests the J call may be wrong. The CDR3 extends over 17 amino acids. In germline, CDR1 is LGHNA, CDR2 YNFKEQ. The CDR3 bases are TGTGCCAGCAGCCAAGACCCGGGGCGGGGAGGAATTCTCGAGCAGTACTTC. This translates into CASSQDPGRGGILEQYF.

The CDR3 DNA reads as TGCGCCAGCAGCGCGGTACAGTCGGGGGGGACCCAGTACTTC. This gives the protein CASSAVQSGGTQYF. The chain is built from TRBV5-1 and TRBJ2-5; the match to TRBD2 covers 7 bases. Trimming took 4 bases from V and 7 from J; bases not matched to a gene: 10. The CDR3 spans 14 residues. From germline, CDR1 is SGHRS and CDR2 YFSETQ.

The V and J genes are TRBV19 and TRBJ2-6, with D unresolved. Per the germline V gene, CDR1 is LNHDA and CDR2 is SQIVND (reference sequence). The CDR3 has 14 amino acids. Trimming removed 6 bases at V and 4 bases at J, with 10 bases between. The CDR3 nucleotides read TGTGCCAGTAGCGATATCGCCGGGGCCAACGTCCTGACTTTC. It encodes CASSDIAGANVLTF.

The genes are TRBV6-5 and TRBJ2-7; maybe TRBD1 (5 bases). The CDR3 totals 15 residues. Per the germline V gene, CDR1 is MNHEY and CDR2 is SVGAGI. Between the trimmed V and J ends, which lost 0 bases and 0 bases, there was a span of 9 bases. CDR3 sequence reads: CASSYSDSHSYEQYF. Written as DNA, the CDR3 is TGTGCCAGCAGTTACTCCGACAGCCACTCCTACGAGCAGTACTTC.

V usage is TRBV28 and J usage is TRBJ2-5; D gene uncertain. The CDR3 runs to 13 residues. CDR1 is MDHEN and CDR2 is SYDVKM in the germline V gene. V was clipped by 7 bases and J by 5 bases, with 14 bases between them. CDR3 nucleotides: TGTGCCAGCATAGGGTCGCTTCTGGAGACCCAGTACTTC. Amino acids: CASIGSLLETQYF.

The chain links TRBV14 to TRBJ2-1; no clear D. Germline assignment: CDR1 SGHDN and CDR2 FVKESK. The CDR3 is made up of 13 amino acids. Trimming removed 1 base from V and 5 bases from J, with 6 bases in between. The DNA of the CDR3 is TGTGCCAGCAGCCAAGTTGGCCACAATGAGCAGTTCTTC. Amino acid sequence: CASSQVGHNEQFF.

This clone was counted between two and nine times. DNA for the CDR3: TGTGCCAGCAGCCCAAAGGGGAACTATGGCTACACCTTC. As protein: CASSPKGNYGYTF. The chain links TRBV13 to TRBJ1-2; D may be TRBD1 (5 bases). This CDR3 spans 13 amino acids. Germline CDR1 PRHDT, CDR2 FYEKMQ (reference sequence). Deletions cut 5 bases from V and 2 bases from J, with 9 bases between.

The V call is TRBV11-2, the J call TRBJ1-2; D is possibly TRBD1 (5 bases). Germline-derived CDR1 and CDR2 are SGHAT and FQNNGV. The CDR3 totals 13 residues. Trimming took off 6 bases at V and 8 bases at J, with 16 bases between the two ends. The CDR3 is CASSFWSGGGYTF. The CDR3, as DNA: TGTGCCAGCAGTTTCTGGTCGGGGGGAGGCTACACCTTC. Together with reference TRBV11-2 and TRBJ1-2, the CDR3 gives the full variable domain: EAGVAQSPRYKIIEKRQSVAFWCNPISGHATLYWYQQILGQGPKLLIQFQNNGVVDDSQLPKDRFSAERLKGVDSTLKIQPAKLEDSAVYLCASSFWSGGGYTFGSGTRLTVV.

The chain recombines TRBV6-4 with TRBJ2-1, with unresolved D. The CDR3 length is 14 residues. V dropped 4 bases and J dropped 1 base, with 8 bases sitting between them. Germline loops: CDR1 MRHNA, CDR2 SNTAGT. Written as DNA, the CDR3 is TGTGCCAGCAGTGGCCTGGGTTCCTACAATGAGCAGTTCTTC. Amino acid sequence: CASSGLGSYNEQFF.

This clone came up a few times. The genes are TRBV25-1 and TRBJ2-3; 7 bases map to TRBD2. This CDR3 spans 15 amino acids. With 6 bases clipped from V and 0 bases from J, the junction kept 6 bases outside the gene matches. CDR1 is MGHDK, CDR2 SYGVNS, per germline. Here the CDR3 reads CASSSGGTSTDTQYF. The CDR3, as DNA: TGTGCCAGCAGCTCGGGAGGAACTAGCACAGATACGCAGTATTTT.

This clone was seen just once. This chain links TRBV7-3 with TRBJ2-1, with 13 bases that match TRBD2. The CDR3 is 19 amino acids. Germline V lookup: CDR1 SGHTA, CDR2 FQGTGA. The ends lost 10 bases at V and 0 bases at J; junction bases unmatched: 15. This chain's CDR3 is CATFTDGLAGACSYNEQFF. In DNA, the CDR3 is TGTGCCACGTTTACAGATGGACTAGCGGGGGCCTGCTCCTACAATGAGCAGTTCTTC.

This chain connects TRBV6-5 to TRBJ2-7, with a possible D match to TRBD1 (6 bases). Per the germline V gene, CDR1 is MNHEY and CDR2 is SVGAGI. The CDR3 has 15 residues. Trimming shortened V by 5 bases and J by 3 bases, and 17 bases separated the two germline ends. The CDR3 DNA reads TGTGCCAGCAGTGTATACACAGGGCCTTTCTACGAGCAGTACTTC. Translating it yields CASSVYTGPFYEQYF.

The chain employs TRBV13 and TRBJ2-2; 11 bases match TRBD2. V was clipped by 5 bases and J by 5 bases; unmatched bases: 7. Germline V CDR1 and CDR2: PRHDT, FYEKMQ (reference sequence). The CDR3 is 16 residues long. The chain's CDR3 is CASSDATSGITGELFF. The CDR3 coding sequence is TGTGCCAGCAGCGATGCGACTAGCGGGATTACCGGGGAGCTGTTTTTT.

This clone was seen just once. J is TRBJ2-7 and V is TRBV7-6; tentative D call: TRBD2 (5 bases). CDR1 is SGHVS, CDR2 FNYEAQ, per germline. The CDR3 loop spans 17 amino acids. V lost 3 bases, J lost 5 bases, and 23 bases lay in between. The CDR3 is CASSFSPAEVGVNEQYF. The CDR3 coding sequence is TGTGCCAGCAGCTTCTCGCCAGCGGAAGTAGGTGTAAACGAGCAGTACTTC.

The rearrangement joins TRBV25-1 to TRBJ1-4; the D is unclear. The V end was cut by 6 bases, the J end by 8 bases, with 10 bases between. The CDR3 has 12 amino acids. CDR1 is MGHDK, CDR2 SYGVNS, per germline. The DNA for the CDR3 is TGTGCCAGCAGCGGGTCTATAGAAAAACTGTTTTTT. Translating it yields CASSGSIEKLFF.

The chain links TRBV6-5 to TRBJ2-2; 7 bases align to TRBD1. This CDR3 spans 14 amino acids. Germline V gene data show CDR1 as MNHEY and CDR2 as SVGAGI. V lost 8 bases to trimming and J lost 6 bases; unmatched junction nucleotides: 9. CDR3 residues: CASDPRTGPGELFF. The CDR3 coding sequence is TGTGCCAGCGACCCCAGGACAGGCCCCGGGGAGCTGTTTTTT.

The V and J genes are TRBV27 and TRBJ2-7; 7 bases are shared with TRBD2. J was trimmed by 3 bases and V by 3 bases; bases with no gene match: 5. This CDR3 has 14 residues. The germline CDR1 and CDR2 sequences are MNHEY and SMNVEV (reference sequence). This CDR3 is CASSFGDYGYEQYF. The CDR3 DNA is TGTGCCAGCAGTTTCGGGGACTATGGCTACGAGCAGTACTTC.

The rearrangement joins TRBV5-8 to TRBJ2-5, with D hard to call. The V end was cut by 4 bases, the J end by 7 bases, with 14 bases between. CDR3 length equals 13 residues. Germline V gives CDR1 SGHTS, CDR2 YDEGEE. This CDR3 is CASSGFTVGTQYF. CDR3 nucleotides: TGTGCCAGCAGCGGATTCACGGTGGGGACCCAGTACTTC.

The chain couples TRBV7-2 to TRBJ1-2; the D is unclear. V dropped 4 bases and J dropped 8 bases, with 8 bases sitting between them. Germline V lookup: CDR1 SGHTA, CDR2 FQGNSA. This CDR3 contains 11 residues. CDR3 DNA: TGTGCCAGCAGCTCCCATCGAGGCTACACCTTC. This translates into CASSSHRGYTF.

This clone was found once. The genes are TRBV5-1 and TRBJ2-3, with 8 positions matching TRBD2. The J segment lost 5 bases and the V segment lost 2 bases, leaving 4 bases of the junction unmatched. The CDR3 runs to 14 residues. CDR1 and CDR2 from the germline V gene are SGHRS and YFSETQ. CDR3 residues: CASSFGLAGDTQYF. The DNA of the CDR3 is TGCGCCAGCAGCTTCGGACTAGCTGGAGATACGCAGTATTTT.

This clone occurred once. The V call is TRBV6-1, the J call TRBJ2-7; 10 nucleotides agree with TRBD2. J lost 5 bases, V lost 7 bases, and 5 bases had no gene match. There are 13 residues in the CDR3. CDR1 and CDR2 (germline): MNHNS, SASEGT. Here the CDR3 reads CASKGLATHEQYF. DNA for the CDR3: TGTGCCAGCAAGGGACTAGCGACCCACGAGCAGTACTTC.

This clone was seen a handful of times. The chain links TRBV7-2 to TRBJ1-5; D uncertain. The ends were cut back, 5 bases at V and 7 bases at J, with 12 bases in the middle. Germline CDR1 and CDR2: SGHTA and FQGNSA. The CDR3 consists of 13 residues. The CDR3 region is CASSASGRQPQHF. For the CDR3, the DNA is TGTGCCAGCAGCGCCTCTGGGCGGCAGCCCCAGCATTTT.

This chain uses TRBV19 with TRBJ1-4; no clear D gene. The CDR3 is made up of 14 amino acids. The ends were cut back, 3 bases at V and 1 base at J, with 6 bases in the middle. CDR1 and CDR2 (germline): LNHDA, SQIVND (reference sequence). DNA for the CDR3: TGTGCCAGTAGTATGTCGGGAACTAATGAAAAACTGTTTTTT. Translated, it gives CASSMSGTNEKLFF.

The V and J genes are TRBV19 and TRBJ2-5, with D uncertain. In germline, CDR1 is LNHDA, CDR2 SQIVND (reference sequence). Between the trimmed V and J ends, which lost 1 base and 6 bases, there was a span of 3 bases. The CDR3 covers 11 residues. The CDR3 sequence: CASSIGKTQYF. CDR3 bases: TGTGCCAGTAGTATAGGGAAGACCCAGTACTTC.

Here the CDR3 DNA reads TGTGCCAGCAGCTTAGGTGGCATGAACAATGAGCAGTTCTTC. Translation: CASSLGGMNNEQFF. The chain carries TRBV11-3 and TRBJ2-1; D gene unclear. Germline V CDR1 and CDR2: SGHNT, YENEEA. CDR3 length: 14 amino acids. V was clipped by 1 base and J by 5 bases, with 9 bases between them.

The chain carries TRBV5-4 and TRBJ2-2; 8 bases map to TRBD2. Trimming removed 4 bases from V and 5 bases from J; junction bases left unmatched: 13. Germline loops: CDR1 SGHNT, CDR2 YYREEE (reference sequence). This CDR3 is 17 amino acids long. CDR3 nucleotides: TGTGCCAGCAGCAAAGGACTAGCCCCAAAACGGACCGGGGAGCTGTTTTTT. Translating it yields CASSKGLAPKRTGELFF.